Presented here are 5 T cell receptor beta chains from one specimen sequenced in a study of primary melanoma T cells and metastatic recurrence (dated by TCRdb to 2020 to 2021). The method behind the library was the immunoSEQ multiplex PCR assay. The table was pulled from immuneACCESS by TCRdb, which kept in-frame rearrangements only. Such tables lose some clones; where checked, under half of the loss comes from unresolved V genes, and the rest has no known cause. The sample table contains under 850 clones; only one count was recorded for roughly 73% of them. Jointly, the top ten make up about a sixth of the sample. The sample was melanoma tumor tissue. Receptors originate from a human donor with melanoma.

This clone was observed a handful of times. The chain carries TRBV18 and TRBJ1-3, with unresolved D. The germline V gene encodes CDR1 KGHSH and CDR2 LQKENI. Trimming shortened V by 3 bases and J by 0 bases, and 9 bases separated the two germline ends. This CDR3 region has 15 residues. CDR3 DNA sequence: TGTGCCAGCTCACCGGACGGACGCTCTGGAAACACCATATATTTT. Translating gives CASSPDGRSGNTIYF. Full variable domain (outside the CDR3, taken from reference TRBV18 and TRBJ1-3): NAGVMQNPRHLVRRRGQEARLRCSPMKGHSHVYWYRQLPEEGLKFMVYLQKENIIDESGMPKERFSAEFPKEGPSILRIQQVVRGDSAAYFCASSPDGRSGNTIYFGEGSWLTVV.

This clone was picked up one time. The chain combines TRBV7-2 with TRBJ1-4, with D uncertain. V was pared by 2 bases and J by 0 bases, with 10 bases between. Germline CDR1 reads SGHTA; CDR2 reads FQGNSA. The CDR3 spans 16 residues. CDR3 amino acids: CASSLNPLATNEKLFF. DNA for the CDR3: TGTGCCAGCAGCTTAAATCCACTAGCAACTAATGAAAAACTGTTTTTT.

The chain employs TRBV18 and TRBJ1-2, with 9 positions matching TRBD1. The V gene end was trimmed by 1 base and the J gene end by 4 bases; junction bases not matched to a gene: 4. The CDR3 covers 15 residues. Germline CDR1 KGHSH, CDR2 LQKENI. The CDR3 nucleotides read TGTGCCAGCTCACCACTCGGGACAGGGACCTATGGCTACACCTTC. Residues: CASSPLGTGTYGYTF.

This chain links TRBV5-1 with TRBJ2-7; maybe TRBD1 (5 bases). The CDR3 extends over 15 amino acids. CDR1 SGHRS and CDR2 YFSETQ come from the germline V gene. Trimming stripped 1 base from V and 3 bases from J, with 14 bases between. Here the CDR3 DNA reads TGCGCCAGCAGCTTGATTCCAGGGTCTAGCTACGAGCAGTACTTC. The encoded protein is CASSLIPGSSYEQYF.

V gene TRBV6-8 combines with J gene TRBJ1-4; D is possibly TRBD1 (5 bases). The V gene lost 6 bases and the J gene lost 10 bases, with 15 bases spanning the gap. The CDR3 extends over 13 amino acids. The germline V gene encodes CDR1 MNHGY and CDR2 SAAAGT. CDR3 coding DNA: TGTGCCAGCAGCCTAGGGACTTCCACAAAACTGTTTTTT. It yields the protein CASSLGTSTKLFF.